The T cell receptor (beta chain) under discussion was sequenced for a study of T cells in Graves' hyperthyroidism and ophthalmopathy. The study's findings and limits: Most thyroid clonotypes expanded above 0.001 appeared in blood too.

The CDR3 regions of TCR beta were amplified from RNA transcripts. TCR CDR3 underwent first-round RT-PCR with the HTBI primer set. TCRdb redid the calling of the multiplex PCR reads with MiXCR, one entry per CDR3 protein. The sample contains around 60,000 distinct CDR3 sequences, just under 50% of which appear only once. Patients having uncontrolled infection, another autoimmune disease, pregnancy or lactation were not included. Germline CDR1 reads SQVTM; CDR2 reads ANQGSEA. The germline V and J ends were trimmed by 6 bases and 2 bases, with 15 bases remaining between them. CDR3 length: 14 residues. A remark on this clonotype: The antigen is undetermined.

The chain links TRBV29-1 to TRBJ2-3; D may correspond to TRBD1 or TRBD2 (5 bases each). This receptor was identified in a woman under 40 with Graves' ophthalmopathy. Sequencing used blood. CDR3: CSVGTTGLTDTQYF. The DNA of the CDR3 is TGCAGCGTAGGGACGACGGGGCTCACAGATACGCAGTATTTT.